The rows below give T cell receptor beta chains drawn from one sample of a study of response to subunit inactivated influenza vaccine. TCRdb called the RT-PCR reads again in MiXCR, with one record for every CDR3 protein. The sample includes 550,000 to 800,000 distinct CDR3 sequences, 14% seen only once; the top ten take around 7%. This sample comprised PBMCs from blood, obtained less than 15 days before vaccination. The receptor set was obtained from a man in his fifties who received an inactivated influenza vaccine. Both conserved end residues are part of each CDR3. D genes are given only for firm matches. The size of a clone is reported for some rows only, either as once, few or many, or as a class for expanded clones.

J gene,V gene,clone size,D gene,CDR3 DNA,CDR3 protein
TRBJ2-1,TRBV20-1,few,TRBD2,TGCAGTGCCGCTGACTTTACGGGGGGGTCCTACAATGAGCAGTTCTTC,CSAADFTGGSYNEQFF
TRBJ2-4,TRBV7-2,NA,TRBD1,TGTGCCAGCAGCCAAGGACAGGGAAACATTCAGTACTTC,CASSQGQGNIQYF
TRBJ2-1,TRBV4-3,NA,NA,TGCGCCAGCAGCCAAGGGTCCGTCGAAGCGGCTCTAAGGACCAATGAGCAGTTCTTC,CASSQGSVEAALRTNEQFF
TRBJ2-1,TRBV20-1,NA,TRBD2,TGCTGTGCTAGAGTCCCAACTAGCGGCCCCAATGAGCAGTTCTTC,CCARVPTSGPNEQFF
TRBJ1-1,TRBV18,few,TRBD1,TGTGCCAGCTCACCACTTCCAGGGGGGAACACTGAAGCTTTCTTT,CASSPLPGGNTEAFF
TRBJ1-2,TRBV12-3/TRBV12-4,NA,NA,TGTGCCAGCAGTGTGGCCGGGGGGGGGACCACCTTC,CASSVAGGGTTF
TRBJ2-2,TRBV7-2,many,NA,TGTGCCAGCAGCTCGTCTTGGGCGGACACCGGGGAGCTGTTTTTT,CASSSSWADTGELFF
TRBJ2-3,TRBV4-2,few,NA,TGTGCCAGCAGCCAAGCTTGGGTCGTAACAGGCCCAGATACGCAGTATTTT,CASSQAWVVTGPDTQYF
TRBJ2-1,TRBV2,few,NA,TGTGCCAGCAGGCCTAGCCGCTACAATGAGCAGTTCTTC,CASRPSRYNEQFF
TRBJ2-7,TRBV29-1,NA,TRBD1,TGCAGCGTTGAATTTCGGAAGGGGGCCCACGAGCAGTACTTC,CSVEFRKGAHEQYF